Below, 7 T cell receptor beta chains from the same sample are listed, as sequenced in a study of shared clonotypes between healthy human individuals. Clones were sequenced by immunoSEQ multiplex PCR, and TCRdb holds only the in-frame ones, with some missing. The sample yields about half a million clones, approximately 85% seen once. Sample: PBMCs. These receptors came from a woman between 40 and 50 years old in good health. Some clones in this sample may be carry-over from other donors' samples.

The chain employs TRBV7-3 and TRBJ2-2; the match to TRBD1 covers 8 bases. CDR1 SGHTA and CDR2 FQGTGA come from the germline V gene. The CDR3 consists of 14 residues. Trimming removed 8 bases from V and 2 bases from J; junction bases left unmatched: 4. The CDR3 DNA reads TGTGCCAGCGGGACAGGACCTAACACCGGGGAGCTGTTTTTT. Translating gives CASGTGPNTGELFF.

This clone was seen a handful of times. V and J are TRBV28 and TRBJ2-1; 11 nucleotides agree with TRBD2. CDR1 is MDHEN, CDR2 SYDVKM, per germline. The CDR3 consists of 16 residues. V lost 7 bases and J lost 3; bases outside the gene matches: 8. The CDR3 region has the DNA TGTGCCAGCACCATCGTAGCGGGGGGGTTCTACAATGAGCAGTTCTTC. Translating gives CASTIVAGGFYNEQFF. Supplemented by reference TRBV28 and TRBJ2-1, the full variable domain reads DVKVTQSSRYLVKRTGEKVFLECVQDMDHENMFWYRQDPGLGLRLIYFSYDVKMKEKGDIPEGYSVSREKKERFSLILESASTNQTSMYLCASTIVAGGFYNEQFFGPGTRLTVL.

J is TRBJ2-7 and V is TRBV5-1; D gene unclear. Germline lookup yields CDR1 SGHRS and CDR2 YFSETQ. Trimming stripped 4 bases from V and 6 bases from J, with 17 bases between. CDR3 size: 14 residues. The CDR3 bases are TGCGCCAGCAGCCTTGCGGAGCCGGCCTCCGAGCAGTACTTC. This translates into CASSLAEPASEQYF.

V gene TRBV5-4 combines with J gene TRBJ2-2, with 10 nucleotides matching TRBD2. The CDR3 extends over 16 amino acids. Losses at the gene ends were 5 bases for V and 6 bases for J; bases not matched to a gene: 10. Germline CDR1 SGHNT, CDR2 YYREEE (reference sequence). The CDR3 protein is CASRKLAGELAGELFF. CDR3 nucleotides: TGTGCCAGCAGAAAGCTAGCGGGAGAATTGGCCGGGGAGCTGTTTTTT.

This chain connects TRBV7-2 to TRBJ2-3; 9 nucleotides line up with TRBD2. The CDR3 spans 16 residues. The V gene end was trimmed by 4 bases and the J gene end by 0 bases; junction bases not matched to a gene: 5. Germline V gene sequence: CDR1 SGHTA, CDR2 FQGNSA. The CDR3 coding sequence is TGTGCCAGCAGCTCATCTAGCGGGATCAGCACAGATACGCAGTATTTT. Encoded protein: CASSSSSGISTDTQYF.

This clone turned up a few times. This chain links TRBV7-9 with TRBJ2-3; TRBD2 agrees at 7 bases. Germline V gene data show CDR1 as SEHNR and CDR2 as FQNEAQ (reference sequence). V lost 7 bases and J lost 0; bases outside the gene matches: 10. The CDR3 consists of 16 residues. The CDR3 reads CASTRSTAGSTDTQYF. CDR3 bases: TGTGCCAGCACCCGATCTACAGCGGGGAGCACAGATACGCAGTATTTT.

V gene TRBV28 combines with J gene TRBJ1-1; no clear D gene. Germline CDR1 reads MDHEN; CDR2 reads SYDVKM. CDR3 length equals 13 residues. V was shortened by 5 bases and J by 5 bases, with 12 bases between the two germline ends. For the CDR3, the DNA is TGTGCCAGCAGTCCCCCCGGCTGGACTGAAGCTTTCTTT. Amino acid sequence: CASSPPGWTEAFF.